This record concerns one T cell receptor beta chain sequence. Its antigen remains unidentified. In germline, CDR1 is MNHEY, CDR2 SMNVEV (reference sequence). This CDR3 contains 14 residues. It was by 5' RACE with UMI labels that the TRB cDNA libraries were prepared. TCRdb re-called the 5' RACE reads and shows each CDR3 protein once, DNA omitted. The ten top clones account for approximately 0.38%, within a sample of about 110,000 distinct CDR3 sequences. The data were obtained in a study of CXCR3-negative and CXCR3-positive naive CD8 T cells. Whole-study findings and limits: For memory CD8+ cells diversity was much lower, but both naive subsets had comparably high diversity. Between one naive subset and the other, surface CD5 was comparable, and TCR strength was inferred from TRB CDR3 properties. CXCR3-negative naive cells had less hydrophobic TRB CDR3s than did CXCR3-positive naive cells.

By phenotype, naive CD8+ T cells were CD45RO-CCR7+CD27+CD95-. Sequencing input: naive CXCR3+ CD8+ T cells from blood. The sample's subset: CD45RO-CCR7+CD27+CD95- naive CD8+ T cells expressing CXCR3 (TNR3+). This chain uses TRBV27 with TRBJ2-1; TCRdb returns TRBD1, unconfirmable since there is no DNA. The receptor's source is a human donor in good health. Some clones in this sample may be carry-over from other donors' samples. CDR3 amino acids: CASSPKQGANEQFF.